The entry that follows covers one TCR beta chain sequence. Its antigen remains unknown. These data originate in a study of cytomegalovirus exposure and HLA in healthy donors. Germline CDR1 and CDR2: SGHRS and YFSETQ. The V end was cut by 4 bases, the J end by 0 bases, with 11 bases between. CDR3 length: 15 residues. Study results and limitations: Sequencing had likely introduced a cluster of highly shared sequence variants as an artifact.

Amplification used 60 Vbeta primers and 13 Jbeta primers. The repertoire was sequenced with immunoSEQ multiplex PCR; TCRdb's copy has only in-frame clones and lacks some. Seen here are 170,000 or so clones, about four fifths observed once, and the top ten hold under 0.4%. What was sequenced was PBMCs. This rearrangement joins TRBV5-1 to TRBJ1-5; no clear D. The sequence came from a boy aged 2 to 10 in good health and CMV-seronegative. CDR3 sequence: CASSLDGNSNQPQHF. The CDR3 DNA follows: TGCGCCAGCAGCCTGGACGGTAATAGCAATCAGCCCCAGCATTTT. The full variable domain, with the rest looked up from reference TRBV5-1 and TRBJ1-5, is KAGVTQTPRYLIKTRGQQVTLSCSPISGHRSVSWYQQTPGQGLQFLFEYFSETQRNKGNFPGRFSGRQFSNSRSEMNVSTLELGDSALYLCASSLDGNSNQPQHFGDGTRLSIL.